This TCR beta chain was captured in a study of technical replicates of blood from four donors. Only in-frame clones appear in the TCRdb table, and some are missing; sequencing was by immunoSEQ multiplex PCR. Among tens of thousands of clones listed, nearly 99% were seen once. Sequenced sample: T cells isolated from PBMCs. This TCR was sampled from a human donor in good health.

The CDR3 region is CSVETGGEPYEQYF. CDR3 DNA sequence: TGCAGCGTTGAAACAGGGGGAGAACCCTACGAGCAGTACTTC. This chain joins TRBV29-1 and TRBJ2-7; 8 positions match TRBD1. The CDR3 contains 14 residues. Looked up from germline, CDR1 is SQVTM and CDR2 is ANQGSEA. V lost 2 bases, J lost 2 bases, and 5 bases stayed unmatched.